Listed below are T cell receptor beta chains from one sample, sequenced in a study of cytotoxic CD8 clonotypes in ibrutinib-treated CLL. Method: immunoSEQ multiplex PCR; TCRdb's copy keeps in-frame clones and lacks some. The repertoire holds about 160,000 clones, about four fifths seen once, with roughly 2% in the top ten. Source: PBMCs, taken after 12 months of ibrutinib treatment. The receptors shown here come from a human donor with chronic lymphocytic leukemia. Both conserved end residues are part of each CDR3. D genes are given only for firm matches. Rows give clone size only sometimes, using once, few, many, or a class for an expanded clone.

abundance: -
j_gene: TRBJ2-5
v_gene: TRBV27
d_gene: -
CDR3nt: TGTGCCAGCAGTTTACAGGGAAACCAAGAGACCCAGTACTTC
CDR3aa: CASSLQGNQETQYF

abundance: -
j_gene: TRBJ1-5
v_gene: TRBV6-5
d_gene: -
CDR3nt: TGTGCCAGCAGTTCAGGGTTACCGATTAATCAGCCCCAGCATTTT
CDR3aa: CASSSGLPINQPQHF

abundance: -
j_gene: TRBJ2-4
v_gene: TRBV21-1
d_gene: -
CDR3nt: TGTGCCAGCAGCAAAGACCGCTTTAATTTAGGAGTAGCCAAAAACATTCAGTACTTC
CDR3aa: CASSKDRFNLGVAKNIQYF

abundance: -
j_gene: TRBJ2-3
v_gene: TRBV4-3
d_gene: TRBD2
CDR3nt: TGCGCCAGCAGCCAAGAACTAGCGGGGGACCCCGCAAATACGCAGTATTTT
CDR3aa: CASSQELAGDPANTQYF

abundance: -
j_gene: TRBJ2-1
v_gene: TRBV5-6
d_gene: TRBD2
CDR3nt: TGTGCCAGCAGCTTTGGACTAGCGGGAGGGAATGAGCAGTTCTTC
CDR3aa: CASSFGLAGGNEQFF

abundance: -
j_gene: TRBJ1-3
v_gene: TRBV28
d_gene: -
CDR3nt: TGTGCCAGCAGTTTTACCGTAGGACTGGAGGGAAACACCATATATTTT
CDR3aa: CASSFTVGLEGNTIYF

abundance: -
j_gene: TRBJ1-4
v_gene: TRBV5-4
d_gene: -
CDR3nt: TGTGCCAGCAGCTACAGAGGGGCTGGTAATGAAAAACTGTTTTTT
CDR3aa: CASSYRGAGNEKLFF

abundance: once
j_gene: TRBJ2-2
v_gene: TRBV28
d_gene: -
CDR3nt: TGTGCCAGCGGTTCCTCAGGGCTCTACACCGGGGAGCTGTTTTTT
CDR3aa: CASGSSGLYTGELFF

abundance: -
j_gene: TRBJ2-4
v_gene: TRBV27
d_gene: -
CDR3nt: TGTGCCAGCAGTTTACGGCATTGGGGCGGAGGTATAGCCAAAAACATTCAGTACTTC
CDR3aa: CASSLRHWGGGIAKNIQYF

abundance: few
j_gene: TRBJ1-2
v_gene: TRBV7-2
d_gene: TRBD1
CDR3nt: TGTGCCAGCAGCTTGGGACAGGGGGCGCGTGGCTACACCTTC
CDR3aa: CASSLGQGARGYTF

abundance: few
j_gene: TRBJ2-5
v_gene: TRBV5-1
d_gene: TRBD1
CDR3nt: TGCGCCAGCAGTCGACAGGGGAATGGAGAGACCCAGTACTTC
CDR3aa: CASSRQGNGETQYF

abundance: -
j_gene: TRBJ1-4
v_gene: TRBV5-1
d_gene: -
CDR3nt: TGCGCCAGCAGCTTGGCCGGTTTGGGGCGGATTAATGAAAAACTGTTTTTT
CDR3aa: CASSLAGLGRINEKLFF

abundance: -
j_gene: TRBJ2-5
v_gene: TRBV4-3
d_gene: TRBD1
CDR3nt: TGCGCCAGCAGCCAAGACAGGACAGGGGGCCAGCAGCAGTACTTC
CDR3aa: CASSQDRTGGQQQYF

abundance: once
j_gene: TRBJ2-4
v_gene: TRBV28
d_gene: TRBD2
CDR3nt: TGTGCCAGCAGTTTAGGACTAGCGGGGGCCAAAAACATTCAGTACTTC
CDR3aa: CASSLGLAGAKNIQYF

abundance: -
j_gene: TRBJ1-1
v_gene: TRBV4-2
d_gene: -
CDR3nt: TGTGCCAGCAGCCAAGAATACGCCAGGGTGAACACTGAAGCTTTCTTT
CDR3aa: CASSQEYARVNTEAFF

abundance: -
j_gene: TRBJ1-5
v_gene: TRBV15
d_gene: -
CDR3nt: TGTGCCACCAGCAGAGCAGGGGTCTTGCAGCCCCAGCATTTT
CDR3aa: CATSRAGVLQPQHF

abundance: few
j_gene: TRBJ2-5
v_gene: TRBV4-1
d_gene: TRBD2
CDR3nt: TGCGCCAGCAGCCAAGGTCTAGCGGGCGGAGAGACCCAGTACTTC
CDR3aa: CASSQGLAGGETQYF

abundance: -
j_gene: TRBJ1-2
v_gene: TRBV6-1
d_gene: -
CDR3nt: TGTGCCAGCAGTGGCGGACAAAAGATCTATGGCTACACCTTC
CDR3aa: CASSGGQKIYGYTF

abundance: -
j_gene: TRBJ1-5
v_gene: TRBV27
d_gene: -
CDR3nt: TGTGCCAGCAGGGAGGGACAAATTAGCAATCAGCCCCAGCATTTT
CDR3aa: CASREGQISNQPQHF

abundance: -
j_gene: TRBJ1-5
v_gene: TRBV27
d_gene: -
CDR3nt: TGTGCCAGCAGTTTCTATAGCAATCAGCCCCAGCATTTT
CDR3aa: CASSFYSNQPQHF

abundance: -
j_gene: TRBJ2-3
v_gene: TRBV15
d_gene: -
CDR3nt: TGTGCCACCACACAAACCACCGGGACGGATAGCACAGATACGCAGTATTTT
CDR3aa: CATTQTTGTDSTDTQYF

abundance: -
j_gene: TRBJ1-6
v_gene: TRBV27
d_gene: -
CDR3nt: TGTGCCAGCAGTTTATCGCGGTTAGATAATTCACCCCTCCACTTT
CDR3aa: CASSLSRLDNSPLHF

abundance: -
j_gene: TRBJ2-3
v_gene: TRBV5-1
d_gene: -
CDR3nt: TGCGCCAGCAGCTTGGGGGCGACAGATACGCAGTATTTT
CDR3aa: CASSLGATDTQYF

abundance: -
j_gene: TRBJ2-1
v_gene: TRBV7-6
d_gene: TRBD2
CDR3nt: TGTGCCAGCAGCTTAGGGAATCCGGGACTACATTTAATTAGTGAGCAGTTCTTC
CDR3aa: CASSLGNPGLHLISEQFF

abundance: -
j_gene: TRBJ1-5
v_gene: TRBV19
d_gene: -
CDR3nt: TGTGCCAGTAGTATAGAGGGGACGGCAAATCAGCCCCAGCATTTT
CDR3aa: CASSIEGTANQPQHF

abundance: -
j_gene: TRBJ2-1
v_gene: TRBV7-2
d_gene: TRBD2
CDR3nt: TGTGCCAGCGGAAGGTTGGCTAGCGGGAGGTTCAATGAGCAGTTCTTC
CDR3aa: CASGRLASGRFNEQFF

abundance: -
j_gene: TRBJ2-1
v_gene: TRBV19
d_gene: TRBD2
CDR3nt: TGTGCCAGTAGTAGTGTTGGCGGGAGCAATGAGCAGTTCTTC
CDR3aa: CASSSVGGSNEQFF

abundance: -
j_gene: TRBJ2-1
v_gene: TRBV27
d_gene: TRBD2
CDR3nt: TGTGCCAGCAGTTTGGTAGCGGGGGGTCTGAATGAGCAGTTCTTC
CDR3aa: CASSLVAGGLNEQFF

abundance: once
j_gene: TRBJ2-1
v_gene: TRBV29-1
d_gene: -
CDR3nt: TGCAGCGTTAGCGCCGCTCGGAATGAGCAGTTCTTC
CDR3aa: CSVSAARNEQFF

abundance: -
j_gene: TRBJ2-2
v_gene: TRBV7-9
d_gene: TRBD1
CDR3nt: TGTGCCAGCAGTACTGGGACAGGGCTAACGACCGGGGAGCTGTTTTTT
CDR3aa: CASSTGTGLTTGELFF

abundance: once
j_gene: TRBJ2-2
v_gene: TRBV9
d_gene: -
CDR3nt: TGTGCCAGCAGAGAGACAGCAAACACCGGGGAGCTGTTTTTT
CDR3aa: CASRETANTGELFF

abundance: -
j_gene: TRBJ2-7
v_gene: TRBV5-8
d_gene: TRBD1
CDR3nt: TGTGCCAGCAGCCGGACAGGGCGGTACGAGCAGTACTTC
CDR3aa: CASSRTGRYEQYF

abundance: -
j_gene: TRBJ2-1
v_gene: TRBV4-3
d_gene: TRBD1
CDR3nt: TGCGCCAGCAGCCAACTTCGGGACAGGGTCCCCAATGAGCAGTTCTTC
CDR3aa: CASSQLRDRVPNEQFF

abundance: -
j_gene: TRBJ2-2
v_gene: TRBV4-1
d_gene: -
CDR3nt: TGCGCCAGCAGCCAAGATACGTTCAGGGGGAACACCGGGGAGCTGTTTTTT
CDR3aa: CASSQDTFRGNTGELFF

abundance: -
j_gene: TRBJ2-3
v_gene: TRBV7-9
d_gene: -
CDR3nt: TGTGCCAGCAGCTTGGCTGACACAGATACGCAGTATTTT
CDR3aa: CASSLADTDTQYF

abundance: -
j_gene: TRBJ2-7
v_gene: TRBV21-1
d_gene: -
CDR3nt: TGTGCCAGCAGCAAGGGGGCCAGTTCCTACGAGCAGTACTTC
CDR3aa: CASSKGASSYEQYF

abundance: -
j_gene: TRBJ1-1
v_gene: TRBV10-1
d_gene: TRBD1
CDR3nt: TGCGCCCGGCTAGAACAACAGGGGCGGGGACGAGACACTGAAGCTTTCTTT
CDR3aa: CARLEQQGRGRDTEAFF

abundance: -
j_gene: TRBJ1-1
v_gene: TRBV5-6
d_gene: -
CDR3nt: TGTGCCAGCAGCCCCCGCGGGCGCAGGGGCACTGAAGCTTTCTTT
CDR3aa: CASSPRGRRGTEAFF

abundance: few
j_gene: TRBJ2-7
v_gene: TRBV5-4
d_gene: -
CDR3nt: TGTGCCAGCAGCTTGATGACCCGGGGCTCCTACGAGCAGTACTTC
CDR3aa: CASSLMTRGSYEQYF

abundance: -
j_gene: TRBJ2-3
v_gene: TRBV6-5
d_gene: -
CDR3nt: TGTGCCAGCAGTTCCTACCAGGGCAGCACAAATACGCAGTATTTT
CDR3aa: CASSSYQGSTNTQYF

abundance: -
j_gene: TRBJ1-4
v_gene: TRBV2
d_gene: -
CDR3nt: TGTGCCAGCCGAACAGGCCCAAATAATGAAAAACTGTTTTTT
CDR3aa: CASRTGPNNEKLFF

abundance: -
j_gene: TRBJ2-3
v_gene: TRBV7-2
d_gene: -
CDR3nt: TGTGCCAGCAGCTTTACACAGACAGATACGCAGTATTTT
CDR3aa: CASSFTQTDTQYF

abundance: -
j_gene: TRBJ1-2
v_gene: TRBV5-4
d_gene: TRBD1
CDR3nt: TGTGCCAGCAGCTTGACGACAGGGGGCCAAGGCTACACCTTC
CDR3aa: CASSLTTGGQGYTF

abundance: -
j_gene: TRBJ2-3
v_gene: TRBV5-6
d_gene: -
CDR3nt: TGTGCCAGCAGCTTGGTGGGGGGATGGACAGATACGCAGTATTTT
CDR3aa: CASSLVGGWTDTQYF

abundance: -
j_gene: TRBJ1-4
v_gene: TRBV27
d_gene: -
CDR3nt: TGTGCCAGCAGCGACCCTTGGGATGAAAAACTGTTTTTT
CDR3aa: CASSDPWDEKLFF

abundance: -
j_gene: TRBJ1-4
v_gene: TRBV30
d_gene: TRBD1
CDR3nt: TGTGCCTGGAGTGACCCAGGGGGAAAGGAAAAACTGTTTTTT
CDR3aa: CAWSDPGGKEKLFF